The source of this T cell receptor beta chain is a study of CD8 T cells in Susac syndrome. CDR1 SGHDN and CDR2 FVKESK come from the germline V gene. This CDR3 is 16 amino acids long. After removal of 4 bases from V and 4 bases from J, the junction contained 8 bases not matched to a gene. The RNA input was 0.5 to 1 ug, and it was reverse transcribed with random hexamers. TCRdb used MiXCR to reprocess the immunoSEQ multiplex PCR reads, holding one entry per CDR3 protein. Of around 45,000 distinct CDR3 sequences detected, over 85% appear once; the ten largest clones hold 0.45% to 0.65%. Negative isolation yielded the CD8+ and CD4+ T cells, while FACS enriched the TEMRA cells.

The source is a human donor in good health. V and J are TRBV14 and TRBJ1-2; 11 bases fit TRBD1. Sequenced sample: CD8+ T cells from PBMCs. CDR3 loop: CASSPGQGARSYGYTF. The CDR3 DNA is TGTGCCAGCAGCCCCGGACAGGGGGCGCGTAGCTATGGCTACACCTTC.